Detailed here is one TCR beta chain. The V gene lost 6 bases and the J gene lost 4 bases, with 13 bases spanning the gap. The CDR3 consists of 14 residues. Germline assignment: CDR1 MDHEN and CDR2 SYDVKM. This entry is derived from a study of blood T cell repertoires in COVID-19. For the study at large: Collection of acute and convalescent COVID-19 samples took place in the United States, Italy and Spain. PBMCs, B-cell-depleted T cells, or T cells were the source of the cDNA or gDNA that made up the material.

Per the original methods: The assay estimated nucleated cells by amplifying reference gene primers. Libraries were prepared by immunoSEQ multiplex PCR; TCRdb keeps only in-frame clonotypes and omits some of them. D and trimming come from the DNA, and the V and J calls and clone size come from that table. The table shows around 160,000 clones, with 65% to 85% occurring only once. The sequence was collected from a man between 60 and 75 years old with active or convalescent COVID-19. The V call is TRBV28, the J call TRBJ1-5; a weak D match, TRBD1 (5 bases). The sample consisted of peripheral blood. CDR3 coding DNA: TGTGCCAGCAGCCCTTTGAGACAGAATCAGCCCCAGCATTTT. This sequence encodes CASSPLRQNQPQHF. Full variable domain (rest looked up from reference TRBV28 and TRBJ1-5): DVKVTQSSRYLVKRTGEKVFLECVQDMDHENMFWYRQDPGLGLRLIYFSYDVKMKEKGDIPEGYSVSREKKERFSLILESASTNQTSMYLCASSPLRQNQPQHFGDGTRLSIL.